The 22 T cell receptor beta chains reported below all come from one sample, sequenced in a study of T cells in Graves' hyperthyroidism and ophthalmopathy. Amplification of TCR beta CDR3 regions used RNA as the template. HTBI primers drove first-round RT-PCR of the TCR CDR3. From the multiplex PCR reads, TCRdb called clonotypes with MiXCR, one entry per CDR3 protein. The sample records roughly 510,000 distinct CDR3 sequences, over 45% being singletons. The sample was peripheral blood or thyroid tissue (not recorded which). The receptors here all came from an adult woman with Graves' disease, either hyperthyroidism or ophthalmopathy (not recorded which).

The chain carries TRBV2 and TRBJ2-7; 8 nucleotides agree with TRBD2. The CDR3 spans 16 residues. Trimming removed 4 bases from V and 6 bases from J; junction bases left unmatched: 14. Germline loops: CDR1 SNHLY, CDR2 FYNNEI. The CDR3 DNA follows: TGTGCCAGCAGTGCAAAGGGAGCGGGAGCCTCCCCCGAGCAGTACTTC. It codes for CASSAKGAGASPEQYF.

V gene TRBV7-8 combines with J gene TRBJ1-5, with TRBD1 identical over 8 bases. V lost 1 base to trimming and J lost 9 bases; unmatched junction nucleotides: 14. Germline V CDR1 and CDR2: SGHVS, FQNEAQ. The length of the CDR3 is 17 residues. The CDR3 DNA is TGTGCCAGCAGCTTAGGTCCATTGGGACAGGCGGTTGGGCCCCAGCATTTT. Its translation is CASSLGPLGQAVGPQHF.

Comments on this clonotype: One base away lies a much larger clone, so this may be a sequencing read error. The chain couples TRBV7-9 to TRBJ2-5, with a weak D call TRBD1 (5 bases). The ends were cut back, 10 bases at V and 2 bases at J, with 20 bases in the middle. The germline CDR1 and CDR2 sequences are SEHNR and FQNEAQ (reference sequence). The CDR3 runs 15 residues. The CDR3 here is CAIARTGRPQETQYF. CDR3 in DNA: TGTGCCATCGCACGAACAGGAAGACCTCAAGAGACCCAGTACTTC. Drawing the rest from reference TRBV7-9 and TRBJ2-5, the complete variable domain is DTGVSQNPRHKITKRGQNVTFRCDPISEHNRLYWYRQTLGQGPEFLTYFQNEAQLEKSRLLSDRFSAERPKGSFSTLEIQRTEQGDSAMYLCAIARTGRPQETQYFGPGTRLLVL.

DNA for the CDR3: TGTGCCAGCGAGGGACAGGGGACGGATCAGCCCCAGCATTTT. Translation: CASEGQGTDQPQHF. The genes are TRBV2 and TRBJ1-5, with TRBD1 matching over 10 bases. Germline CDR1 SNHLY, CDR2 FYNNEI. This CDR3 region has 14 residues. Trimming removed 8 bases from V and 5 bases from J; junction bases left unmatched: 6.

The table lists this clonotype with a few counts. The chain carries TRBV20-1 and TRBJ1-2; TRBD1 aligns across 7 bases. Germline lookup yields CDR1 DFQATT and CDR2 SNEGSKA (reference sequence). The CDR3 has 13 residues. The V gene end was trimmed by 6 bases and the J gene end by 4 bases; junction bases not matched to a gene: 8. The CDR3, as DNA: TGCAGTGCCCTAACCGACAGGGTCTATGGCTACACCTTC. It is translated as CSALTDRVYGYTF.

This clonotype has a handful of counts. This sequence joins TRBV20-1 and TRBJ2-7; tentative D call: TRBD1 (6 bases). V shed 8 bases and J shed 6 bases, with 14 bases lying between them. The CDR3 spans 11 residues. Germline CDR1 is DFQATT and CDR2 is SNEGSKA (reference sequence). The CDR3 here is CSSEQGLEQYF. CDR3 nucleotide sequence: TGCAGTTCCGAACAGGGTCTCGAGCAGTACTTC.

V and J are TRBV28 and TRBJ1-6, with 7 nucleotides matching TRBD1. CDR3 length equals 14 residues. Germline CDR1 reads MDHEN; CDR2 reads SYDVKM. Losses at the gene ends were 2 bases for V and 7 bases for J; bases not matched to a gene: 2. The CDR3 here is CASSLETGNSPLHF. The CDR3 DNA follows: TGTGCCAGCAGTTTAGAGACAGGGAATTCACCCCTCCACTTT.

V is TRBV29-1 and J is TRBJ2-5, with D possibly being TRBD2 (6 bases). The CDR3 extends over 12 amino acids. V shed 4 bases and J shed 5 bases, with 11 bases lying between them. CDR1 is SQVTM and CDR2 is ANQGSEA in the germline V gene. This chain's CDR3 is CSVGPGVETQYF. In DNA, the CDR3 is TGCAGCGTTGGTCCGGGGGTGGAGACCCAGTACTTC.

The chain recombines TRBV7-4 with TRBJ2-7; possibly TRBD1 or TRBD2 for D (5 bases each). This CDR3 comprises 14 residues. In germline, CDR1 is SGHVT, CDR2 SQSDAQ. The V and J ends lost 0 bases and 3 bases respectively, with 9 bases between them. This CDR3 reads CASSLAGEYYEQYF. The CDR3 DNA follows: TGTGCCAGCAGCTTAGCGGGGGAATACTACGAGCAGTACTTC.

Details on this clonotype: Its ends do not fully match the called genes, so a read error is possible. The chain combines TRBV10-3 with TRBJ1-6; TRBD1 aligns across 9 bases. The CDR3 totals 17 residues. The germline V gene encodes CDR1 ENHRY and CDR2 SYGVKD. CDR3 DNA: TGTGCCAGCAGTTTAGGGACAGGGAAATTTAAAGGTTCACCCCTCCACTTT. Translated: CASSLGTGKFKGSPLHF.

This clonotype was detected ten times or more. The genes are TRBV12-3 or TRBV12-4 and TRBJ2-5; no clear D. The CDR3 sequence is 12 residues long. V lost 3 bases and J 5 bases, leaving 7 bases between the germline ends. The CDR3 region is CASSFGVETQYF. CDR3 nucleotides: TGTGCCAGCAGTTTTGGGGTTGAGACCCAGTACTTC.

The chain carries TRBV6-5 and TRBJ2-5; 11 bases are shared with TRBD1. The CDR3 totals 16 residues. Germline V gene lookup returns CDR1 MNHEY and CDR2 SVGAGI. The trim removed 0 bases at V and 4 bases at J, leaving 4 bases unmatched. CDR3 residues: CASSYSDRGRSETQYF. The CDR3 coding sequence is TGTGCCAGCAGTTACTCGGACAGGGGGCGTTCAGAGACCCAGTACTTC.

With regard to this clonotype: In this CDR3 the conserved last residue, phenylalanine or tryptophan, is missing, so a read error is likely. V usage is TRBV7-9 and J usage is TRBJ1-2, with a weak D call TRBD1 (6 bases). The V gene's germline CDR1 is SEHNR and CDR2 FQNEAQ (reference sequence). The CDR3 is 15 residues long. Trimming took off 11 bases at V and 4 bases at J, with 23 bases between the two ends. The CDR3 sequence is CAWNSGTTSTYGYTL. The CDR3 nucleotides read TGTGCCTGGAATTCCGGGACAACCTCGACCTATGGCTACACCTTA.

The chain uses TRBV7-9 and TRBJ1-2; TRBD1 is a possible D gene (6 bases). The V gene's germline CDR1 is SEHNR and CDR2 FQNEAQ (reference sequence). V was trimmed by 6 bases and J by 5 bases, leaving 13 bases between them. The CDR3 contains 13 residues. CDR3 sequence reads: CASSWTEGYGYTF. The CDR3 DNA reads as TGTGCCAGCAGTTGGACAGAGGGGTATGGCTACACCTTC.

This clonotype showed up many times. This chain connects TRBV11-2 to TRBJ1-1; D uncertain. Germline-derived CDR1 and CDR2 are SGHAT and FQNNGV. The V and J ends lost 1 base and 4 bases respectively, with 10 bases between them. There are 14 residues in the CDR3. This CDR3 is CASSLVGSGTEAFF. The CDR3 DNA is TGTGCCAGCAGCTTAGTAGGATCGGGCACTGAAGCTTTCTTT. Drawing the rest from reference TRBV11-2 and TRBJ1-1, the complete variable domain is EAGVAQSPRYKIIEKRQSVAFWCNPISGHATLYWYQQILGQGPKLLIQFQNNGVVDDSQLPKDRFSAERLKGVDSTLKIQPAKLEDSAVYLCASSLVGSGTEAFFGQGTRLTVV.

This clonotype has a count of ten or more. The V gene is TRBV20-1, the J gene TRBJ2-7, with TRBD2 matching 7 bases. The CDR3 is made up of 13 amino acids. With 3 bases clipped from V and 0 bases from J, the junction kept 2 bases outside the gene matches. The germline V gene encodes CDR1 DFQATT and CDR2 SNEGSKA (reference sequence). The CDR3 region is CSASSGTSYEQYF. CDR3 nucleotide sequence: TGCAGTGCTAGCAGCGGGACCTCCTACGAGCAGTACTTC.

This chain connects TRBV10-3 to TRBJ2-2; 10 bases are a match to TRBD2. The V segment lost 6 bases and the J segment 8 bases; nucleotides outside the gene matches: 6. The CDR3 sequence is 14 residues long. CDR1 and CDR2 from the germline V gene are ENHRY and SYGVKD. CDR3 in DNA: TGTGCCATCAGGCTAGCGGGAGCGACGGGGGAGCTGTTTTTT. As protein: CAIRLAGATGELFF.

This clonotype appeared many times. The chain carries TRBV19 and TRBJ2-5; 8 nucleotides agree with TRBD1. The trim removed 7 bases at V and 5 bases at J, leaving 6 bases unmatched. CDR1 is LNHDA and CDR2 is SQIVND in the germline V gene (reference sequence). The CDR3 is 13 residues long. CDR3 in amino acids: CASTDRGEETQYF. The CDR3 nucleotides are TGTGCCAGTACTGACAGGGGAGAGGAGACCCAGTACTTC.

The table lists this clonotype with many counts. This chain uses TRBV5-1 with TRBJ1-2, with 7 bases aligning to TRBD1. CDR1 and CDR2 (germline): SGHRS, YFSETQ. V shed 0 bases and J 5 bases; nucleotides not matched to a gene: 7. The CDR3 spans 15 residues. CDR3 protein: CASSLGHRGSYGYTF. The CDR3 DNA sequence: TGCGCCAGCAGCTTGGGCCACAGGGGAAGTTATGGCTACACCTTC.

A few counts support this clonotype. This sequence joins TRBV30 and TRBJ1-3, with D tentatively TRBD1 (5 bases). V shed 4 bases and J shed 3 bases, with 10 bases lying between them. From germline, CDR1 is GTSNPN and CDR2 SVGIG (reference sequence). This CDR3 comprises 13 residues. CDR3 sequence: CAWTGNFGNTIYF. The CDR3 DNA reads TGTGCCTGGACAGGGAATTTTGGAAACACCATATATTTT.

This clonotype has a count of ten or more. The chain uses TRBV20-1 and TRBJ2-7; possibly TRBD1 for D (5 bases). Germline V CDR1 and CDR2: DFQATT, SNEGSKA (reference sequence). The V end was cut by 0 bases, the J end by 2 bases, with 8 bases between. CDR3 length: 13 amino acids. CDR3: CSARDAGPYEQYF. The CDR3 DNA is TGCAGTGCTAGAGATGCAGGGCCCTACGAGCAGTACTTC.

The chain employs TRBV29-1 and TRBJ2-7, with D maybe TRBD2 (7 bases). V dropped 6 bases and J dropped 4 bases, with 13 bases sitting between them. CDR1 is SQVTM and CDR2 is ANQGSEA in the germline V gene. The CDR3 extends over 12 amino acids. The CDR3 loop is CSVDAGAYEQYF. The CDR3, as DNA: TGCAGCGTAGATGCGGGGGCTTACGAGCAGTACTTC.